One and the same sample provided the 8 T cell receptor beta chains below, sequenced in a study of CD8 T cells in ankylosing spondylitis. TCRdb re-analysed the 5' RACE reads in MiXCR, keeping a single row per CDR3 protein. This table holds about 240,000 distinct CDR3 sequences, over 7% found once. The sequencing input was blood, either unsorted or a sorted T cell fraction (not recorded which). Receptors were obtained from a female donor with ankylosing spondylitis or in good health (not recorded which).

This clonotype was detected ten times or more. The chain uses TRBV6-5 and TRBJ1-3, with D hard to call. Trimming removed 4 bases at V and 0 bases at J, with 10 bases between. Germline V gene data show CDR1 as MNHEY and CDR2 as SVGAGI. The CDR3 spans 15 residues. Here the CDR3 DNA reads TGTGCCAGCAGTTCGTACGTTCTCTCTGGAAACACCATATATTTT. It translates to CASSSYVLSGNTIYF.

This clonotype has a count of ten or more. Written as DNA, the CDR3 is TGCAGTGCTAGGCGGGGTTCCTACGAGCAGTACTTC. Amino acid sequence: CSARRGSYEQYF. V usage is TRBV20-1 and J usage is TRBJ2-7; TRBD2 is a possible D gene (6 bases). The CDR3 runs 12 residues. The germline V gene encodes CDR1 DFQATT and CDR2 SNEGSKA (reference sequence). Trimming cost V 3 bases and J 1 base, with 7 bases left between them.

This clonotype turned up a few times. The chain is built from TRBV18 and TRBJ2-7; D possibly corresponds to TRBD1 (6 bases). The V end was cut by 6 bases, the J end by 6 bases, with 15 bases between. The CDR3 is made up of 13 amino acids. The germline CDR1 and CDR2 sequences are KGHSH and LQKENI. The CDR3 bases are TGTGCCAGCTCCCCGGACAGATCGAGCGAGCAGTACTTC. The encoded protein is CASSPDRSSEQYF.

This clonotype was seen many times. The chain carries TRBV5-1 and TRBJ2-5; 7 positions match TRBD2. J lost 5 bases, V lost 3 bases, and 4 bases had no gene match. Germline V gives CDR1 SGHRS, CDR2 YFSETQ. The CDR3 covers 13 residues. Written as DNA, the CDR3 is TGCGCCAGCAGCTACGGGGGGTTTGAGACCCAGTACTTC. As protein: CASSYGGFETQYF.

This clonotype was picked up many times. The gene calls are TRBV7-2 and TRBJ2-1; D not certain. The CDR3 is 14 residues long. Germline V gives CDR1 SGHTA, CDR2 FQGNSA. The germline V and J ends were trimmed by 3 bases and 0 bases, with 6 bases remaining between them. CDR3 loop: CASSFISSYNEQFF. The CDR3 DNA sequence: TGTGCCAGCAGCTTCATCAGCTCCTACAATGAGCAGTTCTTC.

Many counts were recorded for this clonotype. V gene TRBV12-3 or TRBV12-4 combines with J gene TRBJ2-1, with D perhaps being TRBD1 or TRBD2 (5 bases each). V was cut by 8 bases and J by 10 bases, with 12 bases left in between. The CDR3 spans 11 residues. The CDR3 here is CASGWGGEQFF. DNA for the CDR3: TGTGCCAGCGGATGGGGCGGGGAGCAGTTCTTC.

This clonotype occurred many times. The rearrangement uses TRBV6-1 and TRBJ2-7; 8 nucleotides agree with TRBD1. The trim removed 5 bases at V and 2 bases at J, leaving 2 bases unmatched. CDR1 and CDR2 from the germline V gene are MNHNS and SASEGT. This CDR3 is built from 13 residues. The CDR3 region has the DNA TGTGCCAGCAGTCGGACAGGGACCTACGAGCAGTACTTC. Protein product: CASSRTGTYEQYF.

This clonotype showed up many times. This sequence joins TRBV12-5 and TRBJ2-1, with D perhaps being TRBD1 or TRBD2 (5 bases each). Germline V gene lookup returns CDR1 LGHNT and CDR2 FRNRAP. V lost 6 bases to trimming and J lost 12 bases, with 18 bases between them. The CDR3 is 13 amino acids. In DNA, the CDR3 is TGTGCTAGTGGATGGGACGGACCCACGGGGCAGTTCTTC. It codes for CASGWDGPTGQFF.